This T cell receptor beta chain was found in a study of CD8 T cells in Susac syndrome (dated by TCRdb to 2018 to 2020). About the investigation overall: Repertoire sequencing was used to test whether CD8+ T cell activation and differentiation in Susac syndrome was antigen driven.

RNA was extracted with the RNeasy kit and about 0.45 to 1 ug was reverse transcribed using random hexamers. The immunoSEQ multiplex PCR assay, covering 54 Vbeta and 13 Jbeta segments, was used to amplify TCR beta CDR3 regions. To correct PCR amplification bias, a synthetic template baseline was used for both primer optimization and computational correction. The paper's processing steps were these. Only productive sequences were kept, with reads annotated to V, D and J genes according to IMGT and analyzed in immunoSEQ Analyzer. To calculate clonality, Shannon entropy was normalized by log2 of the number of productive unique sequences and then subtracted from one. For each patient and control, public and private clones were evaluated among the 100 most prevalent clones. Clones were defined as Susac-specific if absent from the healthy and MS cohorts, from more than 900 published viral clones and from other ImmuneACCESS disease sequences. TCRdb trimmed the raw reads at Q25, called clones with MiXCR and kept productive beta chains. Identical CDR3 protein sequences are pooled into one entry, listed with their most common genes and DNA. TCRdb's processing, not the authors' own work, is the source of the V and J calls. In this sample the table shows over 95,000 distinct CDR3 sequences, around 90% of which occur a single time. The ten largest clonotypes hold around 0.14% of the sample.

Trimming takes 3 bases off V and 5 bases off J; junction bases not matched to a gene: 6. There are 14 amino acids in the CDR3, from cysteine to phenylalanine inclusive. Only CDR3 DNA remains: 42 bases, in frame from the first base. The germline V gene specifies WSHSY as CDR1 and SAAADI as CDR2. Peripheral blood CD8+ and CD4+ T cells from healthy donors, Susac syndrome patients and multiple sclerosis patients were profiled using high-throughput TCR beta sequencing. Healthy donors were included as age- and sex-matched controls. Bulk CD8+ and CD4+ T cells were purified by magnetic negative isolation, while CD8+ TEMRA cells were enriched using FACS. Blood was drawn into EDTA tubes, processed within 24 hours, and PBMCs were isolated by density gradient centrifugation. PBMCs intended for TCR sequencing were cryopreserved in liquid nitrogen and were subsequently thawed in a 37 degrees C water bath. A purity of at least 90% was achieved for sorted or isolated CD4+, CD8+ and CD8+ TEMRA cells.

Paper-wide results and their limitations: The TCR sequencing and HLA analysis was acknowledged to have included a relatively small number of individuals.

As regards this clonotype: Its antigen specificity is not known. No qualities accompany the bases; no much larger clone lies one base away.

Sequenced input: CD4+ T cells from PBMCs. The TCR was taken from a human donor in good health. The chain is assembled from TRBV10-2 and TRBJ2-7; 8 bases in between match TRBD1. The DNA is as follows: TGCGCCAGCAGTGAAGCAGGGGGCCGAAACGAGCAGTACTTC. It specifies CASSEAGGRNEQYF.